This entry lists 29 T cell receptor beta chains sequenced from one sample in a study of control samples from healthy donors and cancer patients. Sequenced by immunoSEQ multiplex PCR; TCRdb stores in-frame clones only, minus some. Of approximately 170,000 clones in the sample, 85% to 95% were seen once. Sequenced: blood. Every receptor here comes from a man aged 25-40 years in good health.

The chain is built from TRBV30 and TRBJ1-1; D remains ambiguous. Between the trimmed V and J ends, which lost 3 bases and 5 bases, there was a span of 16 bases. The germline CDR1 and CDR2 sequences are GTSNPN and SVGIG (reference sequence). This CDR3 is built from 14 residues. The CDR3 nucleotides are TGTGCCTGGAGCTTAGGCCCTTCAAGAACTGAAGCTTTCTTT. Its translation: CAWSLGPSRTEAFF.

CDR3 sequence (DNA): TGCGCCAGCAGCCTCGGGACAGACTACGAGCAGTACTTC. Its translation: CASSLGTDYEQYF. V is TRBV4-1 and J is TRBJ2-7, with 7 bases matching TRBD1. The J segment lost 3 bases and the V segment lost 4 bases, leaving 3 bases of the junction unmatched. Germline V gene data show CDR1 as MGHRA and CDR2 as YSYEKL. The CDR3 loop spans 13 amino acids.

The genes are TRBV24-1 and TRBJ2-1; 7 nucleotides line up with TRBD2. Germline CDR1 reads KGHDR; CDR2 reads SFDVKD. J gave up 9 bases and V 0 bases, and 4 bases lay outside the gene matches. There are 14 residues in the CDR3. Written as DNA, the CDR3 is TGTGCCACCAGTGATTTGGGGGAGGGTGCTGAGCAGTTCTTC. It translates to CATSDLGEGAEQFF.

The V and J genes are TRBV4-1 and TRBJ1-1; 7 positions agree with TRBD1. The CDR3 extends over 17 amino acids. The germline V gene has CDR1 MGHRA and CDR2 YSYEKL. The V gene end was trimmed by 2 bases and the J gene end by 5 bases; junction bases not matched to a gene: 14. The CDR3 here is CASSQWVGGILETEAFF. In DNA, the CDR3 is TGCGCCAGCAGCCAATGGGTAGGGGGCATTCTGGAAACTGAAGCTTTCTTT.

CDR3 in DNA: TGTGCCAGCAGTCTCCGACAGAATCAGCCCCAGCATTTT. Amino acid sequence: CASSLRQNQPQHF. The chain combines TRBV12-3 or TRBV12-4 with TRBJ1-5, with a weak D call TRBD1 (5 bases). V was shortened by 5 bases and J by 4 bases, with 9 bases between the two germline ends. The CDR3 has 13 residues.

This chain joins TRBV4-1 and TRBJ1-1; TRBD1 aligns across 7 bases. Losses at the gene ends were 4 bases for V and 2 bases for J; bases not matched to a gene: 19. The CDR3 is 19 residues long. The germline CDR1 and CDR2 sequences are MGHRA and YSYEKL. CDR3 amino acids: CASSPRPGGTANSNTEAFF. CDR3 DNA sequence: TGCGCCAGCAGCCCTCGCCCCGGCGGGACAGCCAACAGTAACACTGAAGCTTTCTTT.

This clone was seen just once. J is TRBJ2-5 and V is TRBV7-9; D not resolved. The V and J ends lost 5 bases and 5 bases respectively, with 6 bases between them. Germline V lookup: CDR1 SEHNR, CDR2 FQNEAQ (reference sequence). The CDR3 covers 11 residues. Here the CDR3 reads CASSGSETQYF. The CDR3 bases are TGTGCCAGCAGCGGGTCGGAGACCCAGTACTTC.

The chain employs TRBV5-4 and TRBJ1-3; D is unresolved. The germline V and J ends were trimmed by 0 bases and 0 bases, with 10 bases remaining between them. This CDR3 comprises 16 residues. CDR1 SGHNT and CDR2 YYREEE come from the germline V gene (reference sequence). This CDR3 reads CASSLASSHSGNTIYF. The CDR3 bases are TGTGCCAGCAGCTTGGCCTCAAGTCACTCTGGAAACACCATATATTTT.

About this clone: This sample includes further DNA sequences coding for the same CDR3. The chain combines TRBV5-4 with TRBJ2-3; D gene unclear. Germline CDR1 SGHNT, CDR2 YYREEE (reference sequence). V was trimmed by 0 bases and J by 5 bases, leaving 1 base between them. The CDR3 consists of 11 residues. CDR3 loop: CASSLGDTQYF. The DNA for the CDR3 is TGTGCCAGCAGCTTGGGAGATACGCAGTATTTT.

V usage is TRBV2 and J usage is TRBJ1-5; 7 nucleotides align to TRBD1. This CDR3 spans 15 amino acids. V was clipped by 5 bases and J by 0 bases; unmatched bases: 4. Germline loops: CDR1 SNHLY, CDR2 FYNNEI. CDR3 protein: CASSRDSDSNQPQHF. The CDR3 region has the DNA TGTGCCAGCAGTAGGGACAGCGATAGCAATCAGCCCCAGCATTTT.

The CDR3 nucleotides read TGTGCCAGCAGCCTGAAAGGCTATGAGCAGTTCTTC. Translated: CASSLKGYEQFF. This chain connects TRBV3-1 (or the pseudogene TRBV3-2) to TRBJ2-1; D remains ambiguous. Trimming removed 4 bases at V and 8 bases at J, with 9 bases between. This CDR3 is built from 12 residues. CDR1 LGHDT and CDR2 YNNKEL come from the germline V gene (reference sequence).

Written as DNA, the CDR3 is TGTGCCAGCAGCCAAGATCGAGGACAGGGGACTAGCGGCTATTCCCTCAATGAGCAGTTCTTC. Translating it yields CASSQDRGQGTSGYSLNEQFF. The chain carries TRBV3-1 (or the pseudogene TRBV3-2) and TRBJ2-1, with 11 bases aligning to TRBD2. The CDR3 loop spans 21 amino acids. CDR1 and CDR2 from the germline V gene are LGHDT and YNNKEL (reference sequence). J gave up 6 bases and V 0 bases, and 19 bases lay outside the gene matches.

This chain joins TRBV5-6 and TRBJ1-5, with D perhaps TRBD1 (6 bases). The germline V and J ends were trimmed by 1 base and 3 bases, with 14 bases remaining between them. This CDR3 spans 16 amino acids. Germline CDR1 reads SGHDT; CDR2 reads YYEEEE. The CDR3 DNA follows: TGTGCCAGCAGCTTGTTTGCACAGGGCTTCAATCAGCCCCAGCATTTT. Translation gives CASSLFAQGFNQPQHF. Variable domain in full (rest from reference TRBV5-6 and TRBJ1-5): DAGVTQSPTHLIKTRGQQVTLRCSPKSGHDTVSWYQQALGQGPQFIFQYYEEEERQRGNFPDRFSGHQFPNYSSELNVNALLLGDSALYLCASSLFAQGFNQPQHFGDGTRLSIL.

The V and J genes are TRBV4-2 and TRBJ2-6; no firm D call. The CDR3 consists of 16 residues. From germline, CDR1 is LGHNA and CDR2 YNFKEQ. The V end was cut by 2 bases, the J end by 3 bases, with 11 bases between. CDR3 DNA sequence: TGTGCCAGCAGCCAATTTCTCCAGGATGGGGCCAACGTCCTGACTTTC. It codes for CASSQFLQDGANVLTF.

The rearrangement uses TRBV28 and TRBJ1-1; 8 bases line up with TRBD1. The germline CDR1 and CDR2 sequences are MDHEN and SYDVKM. CDR3 length: 12 amino acids. V gave up 7 bases and J gave up 8 bases; unmatched junction bases: 6. The CDR3 nucleotides are TGTGCCAGCAACCCCCGGACAGGGGAAGCTTTCTTT. Translated: CASNPRTGEAFF.

This chain links TRBV5-1 with TRBJ2-7; 7 nucleotides agree with TRBD1. CDR3 length: 15 residues. The germline V gene has CDR1 SGHRS and CDR2 YFSETQ. V shed 3 bases, J shed 4 bases, and the junction held 10 bases outside the gene matches. CDR3 DNA: TGCGCCAGCAGCTCCGCCCCCGGGACAGAGTACGAGCAGTACTTC. Protein sequence: CASSSAPGTEYEQYF.

The genes are TRBV10-1 and TRBJ2-7; TRBD1 matches at 10 bases. CDR3 size: 14 residues. Trimming took 4 bases from V and 8 from J; bases not matched to a gene: 8. The germline V gene has CDR1 WNHNN and CDR2 SYGVQD (reference sequence). The CDR3 DNA sequence: TGCGCCAGCAGTGCATCGGGACAGGGGAATAAGCAGTACTTC. It codes for CASSASGQGNKQYF.

The gene calls are TRBV10-2 and TRBJ1-2; possibly TRBD1 for D (5 bases). The CDR3 has 13 residues. CDR1 is WSHSY, CDR2 SAAADI, per germline. V lost 4 bases to trimming and J lost 4 bases, with 10 bases between them. As DNA, the CDR3 is TGCGCCAGCAGTGTGGGGGTCGGCTATGGCTACACCTTC. Translation: CASSVGVGYGYTF.

V is TRBV2 and J is TRBJ1-3, with 9 bases identical to TRBD1. This CDR3 has 14 amino acids. V trimming: 6 bases; J trimming: 6 bases; junction bases outside the gene matches: 6. CDR1 is SNHLY, CDR2 FYNNEI, per germline. CDR3 residues: CASRLTGGQNTIYF. Here the CDR3 DNA reads TGTGCCAGCAGACTAACAGGGGGCCAAAACACCATATATTTT.

The CDR3 is CASSMAPYTEAFF. CDR3 nucleotides: TGTGCCAGTAGTATGGCTCCCTACACTGAAGCTTTCTTT. V usage is TRBV19 and J usage is TRBJ1-1, with D uncertain. CDR3 length: 13 amino acids. V was pared by 3 bases and J by 3 bases, with 8 bases between. The germline V gene has CDR1 LNHDA and CDR2 SQIVND (reference sequence).

The chain joins TRBV5-8 to TRBJ2-7, with D perhaps TRBD1 (7 bases). From germline, CDR1 is SGHTS and CDR2 YDEGEE. The CDR3 is 16 amino acids. The V end lost 4 bases, the J end lost 2 bases, and 19 bases lay between the germline ends. CDR3 in DNA: TGTGCCAGCAGCGGAGGGACAGCACTTACCCCCTACGAGCAGTACTTC. The encoded protein is CASSGGTALTPYEQYF.

This chain links TRBV25-1 with TRBJ2-1; TRBD1 matches at 9 bases. The ends lost 4 bases at V and 4 bases at J; junction bases unmatched: 5. Germline V CDR1 and CDR2: MGHDK, SYGVNS. The CDR3 runs to 15 residues. CDR3: CASSATGGRYNEQFF. The DNA for the CDR3 is TGTGCCAGCAGTGCTACAGGGGGCAGGTACAATGAGCAGTTCTTC.

This clone was seen a single time. The chain employs TRBV5-1 and TRBJ2-2, with D perhaps given as TRBD1 or TRBD2 (5 bases each). CDR3 length equals 14 residues. The germline gives CDR1 SGHRS, CDR2 YFSETQ. V was cut by 4 bases and J by 5 bases, with 12 bases left in between. As DNA, the CDR3 is TGCGCCAGCAGCCCGCTGGGGGAAACCGGGGAGCTGTTTTTT. Protein: CASSPLGETGELFF.

V is TRBV4-1 and J is TRBJ2-7, with 13 bases matching TRBD2. Germline lookup yields CDR1 MGHRA and CDR2 YSYEKL. The ends lost 4 bases at V and 4 bases at J; junction bases unmatched: 4. This CDR3 contains 15 residues. CDR3 in amino acids: CASSLGTSGKYEQYF. DNA of the CDR3: TGCGCCAGCAGCCTGGGGACTAGCGGGAAATACGAGCAGTACTTC.

The V call is TRBV30, the J call TRBJ1-1, with 7 bases identical to TRBD1. The trim removed 5 bases at V and 11 bases at J, leaving 14 bases unmatched. Per germline, CDR1 GTSNPN and CDR2 SVGIG (reference sequence). The CDR3 extends over 13 amino acids. CDR3 sequence (DNA): TGTGCCTGGGAAAGACAGGGAGATACTCAGGCTTTCTTT. Amino acids: CAWERQGDTQAFF.

As DNA, the CDR3 is TGTGCCAGCAGTACGGGGGCGGCTGGAAACACCATATATTTT. Translation: CASSTGAAGNTIYF. This sequence joins TRBV28 and TRBJ1-3, with a possible D match to TRBD1 (6 bases). The germline V gene has CDR1 MDHEN and CDR2 SYDVKM. The CDR3 spans 14 residues. With 5 bases removed from V and 2 bases from J, the gap between germline ends came to 10 bases.

This chain uses TRBV6-5 with TRBJ2-7; D possibly corresponds to TRBD1 (6 bases). Germline values: CDR1 MNHEY, CDR2 SVGAGI. The V end was cut by 6 bases, the J end by 6 bases, with 21 bases between. The CDR3 sequence is 15 residues long. The CDR3 bases are TGTGCCAGCAGCCCCACCACAGGGACCTTTATCGAGCAGTACTTC. This gives the protein CASSPTTGTFIEQYF.

The V gene is TRBV5-1, the J gene TRBJ2-5, with D maybe TRBD1 (6 bases). The CDR3 covers 15 residues. V was trimmed by 0 bases and J by 3 bases, leaving 12 bases between them. Germline assignment: CDR1 SGHRS and CDR2 YFSETQ. In nucleotides, the CDR3 is TGCGCCAGCAGCTTGGCGGGGTACAGGGAAGAGACCCAGTACTTC. It encodes CASSLAGYREETQYF. Filled out from reference TRBV5-1 and TRBJ2-5, the complete variable domain reads KAGVTQTPRYLIKTRGQQVTLSCSPISGHRSVSWYQQTPGQGLQFLFEYFSETQRNKGNFPGRFSGRQFSNSRSEMNVSTLELGDSALYLCASSLAGYREETQYFGPGTRLLVL.

This chain uses TRBV15 with TRBJ2-2, with 8 bases identical to TRBD1. The CDR3 consists of 17 residues. CDR1 and CDR2 (germline): LNHNV, YYDKDF (reference sequence). With 4 bases clipped from V and 3 bases from J, the junction kept 10 bases outside the gene matches. CDR3 sequence (DNA): TGTGCCACCAGCACCCCCCCCGGGACAGGATACACCGGGGAGCTGTTTTTT. This encodes CATSTPPGTGYTGELFF.